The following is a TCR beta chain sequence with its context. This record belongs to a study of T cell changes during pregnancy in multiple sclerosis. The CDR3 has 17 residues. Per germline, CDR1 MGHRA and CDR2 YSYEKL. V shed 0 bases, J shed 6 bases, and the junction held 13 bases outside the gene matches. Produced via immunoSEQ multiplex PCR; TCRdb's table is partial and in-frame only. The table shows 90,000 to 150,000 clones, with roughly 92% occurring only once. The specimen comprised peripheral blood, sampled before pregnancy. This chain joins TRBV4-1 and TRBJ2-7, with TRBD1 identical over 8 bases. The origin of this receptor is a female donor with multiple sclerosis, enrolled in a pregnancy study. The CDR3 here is CASSQERWDRRPLEQYF. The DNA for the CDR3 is TGCGCCAGCAGCCAAGAAAGATGGGACAGGCGCCCCCTCGAGCAGTACTTC.